Shown below are 10 T cell receptor beta chains from a single sample sequenced in a study of vaccination and CD4 T cells after COVID-19. Oncomine TCR Beta short-read sequencing was applied to DNA from cultured CD4+ T cells. Via MiXCR, TCRdb re-called the PCR reads, giving one row per CDR3 protein. The data show thousands of distinct CDR3 sequences, about two fifths seen once. Treatment described: roughly ten-day PBMC culture with coronavirus spike peptide pools or control peptides (ViraFEST assay). Samples of CD4+ T cells were obtained from the unexposed donor before the COVID-19 pandemic (2011-2018). These TCRs' antigens remain unknown. Sequencing was performed on CD4+ T cells from blood, cultured in vitro. These receptors all stem from a human donor in good health.

The chain uses TRBV12-3 or TRBV12-4 and TRBJ1-5; unclear D gene. CDR3 size: 16 residues. Trimming removed 6 bases at V and 0 bases at J, with 15 bases between. The CDR3: CASRVAGSTSNQPQHF. The CDR3, as DNA: TGTGCCAGCAGAGTTGCGGGGTCTACTAGCAATCAGCCCCAGCATTTT.

The V gene is TRBV7-2, the J gene TRBJ2-1, with 7 bases identical to TRBD2. The V segment lost 7 bases and the J segment 2 bases; nucleotides outside the gene matches: 8. The CDR3 loop spans 15 amino acids. The V gene's germline CDR1 is SGHTA and CDR2 FQGNSA. CDR3 bases: TGTGCCAGCACCGGAGCGGGGCTAACCTACAATGAGCAGTTCTTC. This gives the protein CASTGAGLTYNEQFF.

The chain couples TRBV19 to TRBJ2-5, with TRBD2 as a possible D gene (5 bases). This CDR3 contains 14 residues. Germline V gene data show CDR1 as LNHDA and CDR2 as SQIVND (reference sequence). V gave up 4 bases and J gave up 7 bases, with 16 bases separating them. The CDR3 region has the DNA TGTGCCAGTAGTAGAATCGCTACCGAGGGGACCCAGTACTTC. This encodes CASSRIATEGTQYF.

The rearrangement uses TRBV7-9 and TRBJ1-4; D is unresolved. Germline values: CDR1 SEHNR, CDR2 FQNEAQ (reference sequence). The CDR3 consists of 13 residues. V lost 1 base, J lost 8 bases, and 8 bases lay in between. The CDR3 loop reads CASSLVLGEKLFF. The DNA of the CDR3 is TGTGCCAGCAGCTTAGTCCTGGGGGAAAAACTGTTTTTT.

This clonotype has more than one count but fewer than ten. The rearrangement joins TRBV11-2 to TRBJ1-2; D remains unclear. V lost 1 base, J lost 4 bases, and 10 bases lay in between. The CDR3 has 14 residues. Germline V gene sequence: CDR1 SGHAT, CDR2 FQNNGV. Here the CDR3 reads CASSLGTVPYGYTF. The CDR3 DNA reads TGTGCCAGCAGCTTAGGCACAGTTCCCTATGGCTACACCTTC.

The gene calls are TRBV29-1 and TRBJ1-2; 7 bases are a match to TRBD1. This CDR3 contains 14 residues. With V trimmed by 7 bases and J by 3 bases, 11 bases remained unmatched. The germline CDR1 and CDR2 sequences are SQVTM and ANQGSEA. CDR3 coding DNA: TGCAGCGCCACGCACAGGGGAAGGGACTATGGCTACACCTTC. As protein: CSATHRGRDYGYTF.

This clonotype has just one count. The gene calls are TRBV5-6 and TRBJ1-1; D gene ambiguous. The CDR3 is made up of 11 amino acids. V lost 0 bases and J 7 bases, leaving 4 bases between the germline ends. Germline V gene data show CDR1 as SGHDT and CDR2 as YYEEEE. CDR3: CASSLGDEAFF. CDR3 coding DNA: TGTGCCAGCAGCTTGGGGGATGAAGCTTTCTTT.

The chain employs TRBV2 and TRBJ2-7, with D unresolved. The germline CDR1 and CDR2 sequences are SNHLY and FYNNEI. This CDR3 comprises 15 residues. Trimming stripped 8 bases from V and 6 bases from J, with 23 bases between. In nucleotides, the CDR3 is TGTGCCAGCCATGTAGGCAGCGTGGGATCCCGCGAGCAGTACTTC. It yields the protein CASHVGSVGSREQYF.

The table lists this clonotype with a few counts. V is TRBV6-2 or TRBV6-3 and J is TRBJ2-3; D unclear. Between the trimmed V and J ends, which lost 2 bases and 2 bases, there was a span of 5 bases. CDR3 length equals 13 residues. Germline CDR1 reads MNHEY; CDR2 reads SVGEGT. The CDR3 DNA reads TGTGCCAGCAGTTACAGGGACACAGATACGCAGTATTTT. It specifies CASSYRDTDTQYF.

This chain joins TRBV19 and TRBJ2-5; 16 positions agree with TRBD2. Per the germline V gene, CDR1 is LNHDA and CDR2 is SQIVND (reference sequence). The CDR3 runs to 19 residues. Losses at the gene ends were 2 bases for V and 2 bases for J; bases not matched to a gene: 8. The DNA of the CDR3 is TGTGCCAGTAGTATAAGCCCGGGACTAGCGGGGGGGCCGCAAGAGACCCAGTACTTC. Amino acid sequence: CASSISPGLAGGPQETQYF.